Detailed here is one T cell receptor beta chain. The antigen this receptor binds is unknown. No base quality values were provided; no much bigger clone lies one nucleotide off. Every donor was a healthy Caucasian. Three pairs of female monozygotic twins, all aged about 18 to 29 years, were included in the twin cohort. The RNA used for TCR libraries was isolated from peripheral blood mononuclear cells. This entry belongs to a study of identical twins (dated by TCRdb to the mid-2010s). About the study as a whole: To test whether fetal clonotypes persist, the study used deep sequencing on TCR alpha and beta repertoires from monozygotic twins, unrelated adults of various ages, and cord blood. Replicate twin experiments were performed at different times using different library preparation protocols to rule out contamination. Study-wide conclusions, independent of this receptor: Because the same donors could not be followed over many years, conclusions were based on cross-sectional statistical analysis. Compared with coincidental sharing between unrelated individuals, an excess of low generation-probability sequences was observed among out-of-frame TCR alpha sequences shared between twins. Zero-insertion analyses could be partly confounded by invariant T cells such as MAIT and iNKT, though diverse VJ usage argued against such confounding for most clonotypes. Recombination models systematically underestimated out-of-frame TCR alpha sharing in monozygotic twins but agreed with sharing between unrelated individuals. Excess twin sharing in beta out-of-frame sequences was weaker because fewer shared sequences lowered the signal-to-noise ratio. Abundant cord blood beta clonotypes had fewer insertions, young adult naive repertoires showed a similar but weaker trend, and memory repertoires showed no such trend.

Measured from the cysteine to the phenylalanine, the CDR3 is 18 residues long. The entry retains the CDR3 DNA only, 54 bases that are in frame from base 1. The germline V gene (reference sequence) gives CDR1 as DFQATT and CDR2 as SNEGSKA. V loses 0 bases, J loses 4 bases, and the germline ends lie 22 bases apart. Preparation of the library involved 5' RACE. Sequencing used an Illumina HiSeq 2000. A universal primer binding site was introduced by template switching, and a unique molecular identifier was present in the final cDNA, enabling accurate counting of TCR cDNA molecules. Specific primers in the conserved constant-segment region were used to synthesize first-strand cDNA for TCR alpha and beta chains. To control for contamination, every cDNA library was double barcoded, receiving both a SMART-Mk sample barcode and Illumina barcodes. TruSeq adapter sequences along with Illumina sample barcodes were introduced in two successive PCR steps. TCR alpha and beta cDNA libraries were sequenced on the Illumina HiSeq platform with custom primers. As for the original processing: MiGEC was used to process raw reads and extract unique molecular identifiers, and MiXCR was used to find CDR3 positions. For each individual, recombination models were inferred using an EM algorithm with the repgenHMM and IGoR tools. The tcR package in R was used for shared clonotype analysis, with sharing normalized by the product of cloneset sizes. Out-of-frame nonproductive sequences were analyzed to study raw recombination free of thymic and clonal selection effects. TCRdb trimmed public reads at Q25 via fastp, called clones via MiXCR and kept in-frame beta chains. Rows matching on CDR3 protein sequence are summarized as one entry with the most common DNA and genes. These V and J calls originate from TCRdb's pipeline instead of the authors' own analysis. Here the sample has about 730,000 distinct CDR3 sequences; 21% occur a single time. The ten largest clones capture 4.3% of the sample.

These data were likewise used in another study, on T cells expressing NK-cell markers. From that second study: In sorted CD3+CD56+NKG2C+, CD3+CD56+NKG2C- and CD3+CD56-NKG2C+ T-cell subsets from eight donors, TCR beta-chain repertoires were profiled. Among the eight sequenced donors, only one was HCMV-seronegative, while the other seven were HCMV-seropositive. In several experiments an anti-gammadeltaTCR antibody was added to restrict sorting to alphabetaTCR-expressing T cells. In six donors, the dominant CD3+CD56+NKG2C+ clonotypes were found to rank among the top 10 CD8+ clonotypes and to make up about 1.0-7.5% of CD8+ T cells. Those dominant clonotypes were again the most abundant among CD3+CD56-NKG2C+ cells in a few donors, at roughly 28.3-60.1%. It remained unclear whether the expanded NKG2C-expressing T cell clones were specific for HCMV antigens. Randomly selected healthy volunteers, three men and five women, were used as the eight sequenced donors. A commercial ELISA kit detecting HCMV-specific IgG in serum was used to determine HCMV serostatus. For roughly six donors, bulk peripheral blood T-cell repertoires were also sequenced from unsorted PBMC. MIGEC was used to demultiplex reads and group the reads by UMI, and MiTCR was used to assemble and quantify clonotypes. To remove erroneous sequences, TCR cDNA sequences were retained only when supported by two or more reads. The tcR package was used for downstream repertoire analysis, with clonotypes matched between fractions based on CDR3 nucleotide sequence plus V segment. VDJmatch was used to annotate antigen specificity against VDJdb, with one amino acid substitution allowed in CDR3.

The chain is encoded by TRBV20-1 joined to TRBJ2-1; the D region is possibly TRBD1 or TRBD2, each matching across 5 bases. The sample comprised PBMCs. The origin of this receptor is a woman aged 18-29 years in good health. At the DNA level, the sequence is TGCAGTGCTAGAGATTCGGGGCGTGGCGGAGGACCTTACAATGAGCAGTTCTTC. This gives the protein CSARDSGRGGGPYNEQFF.